The 5 T cell receptor beta chains given below trace back to one sample, sequenced in a study of human T cells and chemical hapten exposure. Time point of the sample: patch test 1, 2 weeks after DPC sensitization. The treatment was: therapeutic diphenylcyclopropenone sensitization with weekly scalp DPC. TCRdb reanalysed the RACE reads using MiXCR and keeps one entry per CDR3 protein. The sample includes about 100,000 distinct CDR3 sequences, approximately 10% seen only once; the top ten take roughly 2.2%. This specimen was whole blood, taken in connection with sensitization to the hapten diphenylcyclopropenone (DPC). These receptor sequences come from a man aged 35-49 years with alopecia areata. Some clones in this sample may be carry-over from other donors' samples.

The sample holds a few counts of this clonotype. This sequence joins TRBV29-1 and TRBJ1-1; possible D gene TRBD1, 6 bases. Between the trimmed V and J ends, which lost 0 bases and 10 bases, there was a span of 15 bases. Germline V CDR1 and CDR2: SQVTM, ANQGSEA. The CDR3 runs to 13 residues. The CDR3 sequence: CSVEESKGVTAFF. CDR3 nucleotide sequence: TGCAGCGTTGAAGAGAGTAAGGGGGTGACAGCTTTCTTT.

In its sample, this clonotype was seen a few times. CDR3 sequence: CASSHPSRRLEAFF. CDR3 nucleotides: TGCGCCAGCAGCCATCCCTCGAGGAGGCTTGAAGCTTTCTTT. V gene TRBV4-1 combines with J gene TRBJ1-1; D call uncertain. Germline CDR1 is MGHRA and CDR2 is YSYEKL. The CDR3 runs to 14 residues. With 3 bases removed from V and 7 bases from J, the gap between germline ends came to 15 bases.

This rearrangement joins TRBV4-3 to TRBJ2-1; D uncertain. This CDR3 comprises 14 residues. Trimming stripped 3 bases from V and 8 bases from J, with 14 bases between. Germline V gene data show CDR1 as LGHNA and CDR2 as YSLEER. DNA for the CDR3: TGCGCCAGCAGCCAGGGATTTATTAGGGATGAGCAGTTCTTC. Protein sequence: CASSQGFIRDEQFF.

V gene TRBV7-9 combines with J gene TRBJ2-3; no reliable D call. Trimming stripped 3 bases from V and 2 bases from J, with 9 bases between. Per the germline V gene, CDR1 is SEHNR and CDR2 is FQNEAQ (reference sequence). The CDR3 is made up of 14 amino acids. CDR3: CASSLAEITDTQYF. CDR3 DNA: TGTGCCAGCAGCTTGGCGGAAATCACAGATACGCAGTATTTT.

The rearrangement uses TRBV7-9 and TRBJ2-7, with 10 bases fitting TRBD2. This CDR3 contains 15 residues. Trimming removed 5 bases from V and 6 bases from J; junction bases left unmatched: 10. In germline, CDR1 is SEHNR, CDR2 FQNEAQ (reference sequence). The CDR3 protein is CASSQLASGSREQYV. Here the CDR3 DNA reads TGTGCCAGCAGCCAGTTAGCTAGCGGGAGCCGCGAGCAGTACGTC.